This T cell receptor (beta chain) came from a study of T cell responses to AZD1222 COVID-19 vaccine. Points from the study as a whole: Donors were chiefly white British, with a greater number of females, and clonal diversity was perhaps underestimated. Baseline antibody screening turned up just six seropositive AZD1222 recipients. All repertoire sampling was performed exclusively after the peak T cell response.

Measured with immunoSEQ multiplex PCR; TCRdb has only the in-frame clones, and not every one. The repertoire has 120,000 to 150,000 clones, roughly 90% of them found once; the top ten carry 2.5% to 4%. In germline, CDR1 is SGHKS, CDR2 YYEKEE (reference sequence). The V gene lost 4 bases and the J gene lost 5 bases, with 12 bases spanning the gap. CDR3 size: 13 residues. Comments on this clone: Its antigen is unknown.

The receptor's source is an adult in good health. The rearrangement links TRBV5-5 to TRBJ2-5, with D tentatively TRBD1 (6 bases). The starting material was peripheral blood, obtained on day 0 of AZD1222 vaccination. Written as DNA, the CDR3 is TGTGCCAGCAGCCCTCCAGGGGTGGAGACCCAGTACTTC. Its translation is CASSPPGVETQYF.